What follows are 13 T cell receptor beta chains derived from one specimen sequenced in a study of blood T cells in healthy people across ages (dated by TCRdb to about 2015). Receptor libraries were prepared by 5' RACE. The second PCR ran for about 6 to 12 cycles and used a J-beta primer mix along with a sample-barcoded 5' primer. The raw public reads went through TCRdb reprocessing: fastp at Q25, MiXCR clone calling, in-frame beta chains kept. Entries that share a CDR3 protein sequence are merged under the most common genes and DNA. A total of some 1.8 million distinct CDR3 sequences appear in this sample, more than 35% of them only once. 20% to 25% of the sample is in the top ten clones. Specimen: blood. The source of these receptors is a human donor in good health.

The chain joins TRBV10-3 to TRBJ1-2; 7 nucleotides agree with TRBD1. Germline V lookup: CDR1 ENHRY, CDR2 SYGVKD. The J segment lost 0 bases and the V segment lost 5 bases, leaving 6 bases of the junction unmatched. The CDR3 sequence is 15 residues long. The CDR3 is CAISFGQATNYGYTF. CDR3 sequence (DNA): TGTGCCATCAGTTTTGGACAGGCCACTAACTATGGCTACACCTTC.

The rearrangement uses TRBV20-1 and TRBJ1-4, with TRBD1 identical over 8 bases. CDR1 and CDR2 from the germline V gene are DFQATT and SNEGSKA (reference sequence). This CDR3 is 14 amino acids long. The ends lost 5 bases at V and 13 bases at J; junction bases unmatched: 15. The CDR3 region is CSAHRTGRASALFF. The DNA of the CDR3 is TGCAGTGCTCACCGGACAGGGCGGGCAAGTGCACTGTTTTTT.

Only a few counts were recorded for this clonotype. The chain employs TRBV20-1 and TRBJ2-2; D gene ambiguous. The CDR3 runs 16 residues. CDR1 and CDR2 (germline): DFQATT, SNEGSKA (reference sequence). V was shortened by 3 bases and J by 5 bases, with 19 bases between the two germline ends. Written as DNA, the CDR3 is TGCAGTGCTAGTCGATTTGACGGCCCCGGAACCGGGGAGCTGTTTTTT. It encodes CSASRFDGPGTGELFF.

The gene calls are TRBV28 and TRBJ1-4; 10 nucleotides match TRBD1. After removal of 5 bases from V and 7 bases from J, the junction contained 10 bases not matched to a gene. The germline gives CDR1 MDHEN, CDR2 SYDVKM. The CDR3 length is 16 residues. This chain's CDR3 is CASSPLSGTGAEKLFF. CDR3 DNA: TGTGCCAGCAGTCCCCTCTCCGGGACAGGGGCTGAAAAACTGTTTTTT.

This clonotype was detected only a few times. The J gene is TRBJ1-5, the V gene TRBV28; D call uncertain. CDR1 is MDHEN, CDR2 SYDVKM, per germline. The length of the CDR3 is 13 residues. V gave up 2 bases and J gave up 10 bases, with 12 bases separating them. CDR3 DNA sequence: TGTGCCAGCAGTTTACAGCAGTATCCACCCCAGCATTTT. It yields the protein CASSLQQYPPQHF.

This clonotype was picked up a small number of times. The chain couples TRBV29-1 to TRBJ2-7, with a tentative D call TRBD1 (5 bases). Germline CDR1 reads SQVTM; CDR2 reads ANQGSEA. The ends were cut back, 0 bases at V and 2 bases at J, with 8 bases in the middle. The CDR3 loop spans 13 amino acids. The CDR3 sequence is CSVEDGHTYEQYF. The CDR3 nucleotides are TGCAGCGTTGAAGACGGACATACCTACGAGCAGTACTTC.

The chain couples TRBV9 to TRBJ2-3; D is undetermined. V shed 0 bases and J shed 5 bases, with 7 bases lying between them. The germline CDR1 and CDR2 sequences are SGDLS and YYNGEE. The CDR3 is made up of 13 amino acids. The CDR3 nucleotides read TGTGCCAGCAGCGTAGAGGTAGGAGATACGCAGTATTTT. As protein: CASSVEVGDTQYF.

This clonotype was counted only a few times. This sequence joins TRBV3-1 and TRBJ2-5, with D unclear. This CDR3 is built from 13 residues. Germline CDR1 is LGHDT and CDR2 is YNNKEL (reference sequence). Trimming removed 10 bases from V and 5 bases from J, with 17 bases in between. The CDR3 region has the DNA TGTGCCACCCGACACACCCCTCGGGAGACCCAGTACTTC. This codes for CATRHTPRETQYF.

The chain joins TRBV20-1 to TRBJ2-3, with 10 bases fitting TRBD2. V dropped 0 bases and J dropped 3; count of bases not matched to a gene: 3. Germline assignment: CDR1 DFQATT and CDR2 SNEGSKA (reference sequence). There are 15 residues in the CDR3. CDR3 nucleotides: TGCAGTGCTAGAGATAGCGGGGGGACTACAGATACGCAGTATTTT. It yields the protein CSARDSGGTTDTQYF.

The chain uses TRBV6-1 and TRBJ2-7, with D possibly being TRBD1 or TRBD2 (6 bases each). Germline loops: CDR1 MNHNS, CDR2 SASEGT. Trimming removed 4 bases at V and 6 bases at J, with 16 bases between. The CDR3 sequence is 14 residues long. CDR3 loop: CASSASRGAGEQYF. The CDR3 bases are TGTGCCAGCAGTGCTTCCAGGGGAGCGGGCGAGCAGTACTTC.

The chain has TRBV4-2 and TRBJ2-5; D uncertain. The CDR3 is made up of 15 amino acids. Looked up from germline, CDR1 is LGHNA and CDR2 is YNFKEQ. The V end lost 0 bases, the J end lost 3 bases, and 11 bases lay between the germline ends. CDR3 in amino acids: CASSQESGRKETQYF. The CDR3 DNA follows: TGTGCCAGCAGCCAAGAATCGGGCAGAAAAGAGACCCAGTACTTC.

The chain links TRBV5-1 to TRBJ2-7; D is ambiguous. V lost 0 bases and J 7 bases, leaving 17 bases between the germline ends. The CDR3 runs 15 residues. CDR1 and CDR2 (germline): SGHRS, YFSETQ. The CDR3 reads CASSLVGRGYNEQYF. DNA for the CDR3: TGCGCCAGCAGCTTGGTCGGCCGTGGGTACAATGAGCAGTACTTC.

The chain has TRBV4-2 and TRBJ2-5; D perhaps matches TRBD1 (6 bases). Germline values: CDR1 LGHNA, CDR2 YNFKEQ. The CDR3 consists of 14 residues. Trimming removed 1 base from V and 11 bases from J, with 17 bases in between. CDR3 in DNA: TGTGCCAGCAGCCAAGGAGGAGAGCGTAGGGGGCAGTACTTC. Encoded protein: CASSQGGERRGQYF.